The subject of this entry is one T cell receptor (beta chain). CDR3 length equals 16 residues. Germline V CDR1 and CDR2: MNHEY, SMNVEV (reference sequence). The ends were cut back, 4 bases at V and 2 bases at J, with 15 bases in the middle. Profiling relied on immunoSEQ multiplex PCR, and the TCRdb table lists in-frame clones only, not all of them. The table includes some 1,400,000 clones, roughly 96% detected once. This sample stems from a study of shared clonotypes between healthy human individuals. The chain has TRBV27 and TRBJ1-3; no clear D. This clonotype was sampled from a young man in good health. Input material: naive CD4+ T cells sorted from blood. Subset described: CD45RA+ positively selected. CDR3 sequence (DNA): TGTGCCAGCAGTTCAGACTACGGGGTAGCTGGAAACACCATATATTTT. This encodes CASSSDYGVAGNTIYF.